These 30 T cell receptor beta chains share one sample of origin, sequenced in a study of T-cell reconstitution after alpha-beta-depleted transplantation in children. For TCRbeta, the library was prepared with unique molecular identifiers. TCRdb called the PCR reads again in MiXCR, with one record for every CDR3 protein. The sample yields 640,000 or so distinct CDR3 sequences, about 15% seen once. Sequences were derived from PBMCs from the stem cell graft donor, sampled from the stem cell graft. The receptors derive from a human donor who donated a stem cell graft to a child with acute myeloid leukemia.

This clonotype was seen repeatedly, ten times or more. The CDR3 sequence is CASSLARLNTEAFF. For the CDR3, the DNA is TGCGCCAGCAGCTTGGCTCGGCTGAACACTGAAGCTTTCTTT. This chain links TRBV5-1 with TRBJ1-1; D remains unclear. The length of the CDR3 is 14 residues. V dropped 0 bases and J dropped 0 bases, with 6 bases sitting between them. Germline CDR1 SGHRS, CDR2 YFSETQ.

CDR3 sequence reads: CASSALGEVNTEAFF. As DNA, the CDR3 is TGTGCCAGCAGTGCTCTGGGGGAGGTGAACACTGAAGCTTTCTTT. The rearrangement uses TRBV6-2 or TRBV6-3 and TRBJ1-1, with a possible D match to TRBD1 (5 bases). Per germline, CDR1 MNHEY and CDR2 SVGEGT. The CDR3 length is 15 residues. V lost 5 bases and J 0 bases, leaving 13 bases between the germline ends.

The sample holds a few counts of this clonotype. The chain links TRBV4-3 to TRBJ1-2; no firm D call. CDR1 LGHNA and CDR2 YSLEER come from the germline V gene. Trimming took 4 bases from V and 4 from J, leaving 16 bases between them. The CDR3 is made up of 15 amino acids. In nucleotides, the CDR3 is TGCGCCAGCAGCCCCTTGCGGCAGGCGACCTATGGCTACACCTTC. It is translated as CASSPLRQATYGYTF.

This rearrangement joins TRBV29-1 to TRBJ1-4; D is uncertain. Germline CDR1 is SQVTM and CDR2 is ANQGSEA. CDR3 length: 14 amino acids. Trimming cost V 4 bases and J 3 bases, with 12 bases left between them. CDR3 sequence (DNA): TGCAGCGTTGGCCACGGGCCTTCTAATGAAAAACTGTTTTTT. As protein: CSVGHGPSNEKLFF.

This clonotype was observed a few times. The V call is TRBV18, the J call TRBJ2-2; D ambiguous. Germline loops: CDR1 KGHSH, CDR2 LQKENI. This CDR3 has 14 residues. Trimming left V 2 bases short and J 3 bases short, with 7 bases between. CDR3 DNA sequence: TGTGCCAGCTCACCAGAAGTTGACACCGGGGAGCTGTTTTTT. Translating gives CASSPEVDTGELFF.

As DNA, the CDR3 is TGTGCCAGCAGCTCCCGACAGGTCGGTGAGGTCCTAGAGACCCAGTACTTC. It codes for CASSSRQVGEVLETQYF. The chain is built from TRBV7-2 and TRBJ2-5; the D gene is possibly TRBD1 (6 bases). Germline V gene sequence: CDR1 SGHTA, CDR2 FQGNSA. The CDR3 consists of 17 residues. V was clipped by 4 bases and J by 4 bases, with 22 bases between them.

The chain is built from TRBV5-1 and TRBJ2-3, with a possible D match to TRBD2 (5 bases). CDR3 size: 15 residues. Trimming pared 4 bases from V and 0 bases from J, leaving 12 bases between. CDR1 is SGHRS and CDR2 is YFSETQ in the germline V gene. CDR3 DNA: TGCGCCAGCAGCCTGACTACCGCTAGCACAGATACGCAGTATTTT. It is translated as CASSLTTASTDTQYF.

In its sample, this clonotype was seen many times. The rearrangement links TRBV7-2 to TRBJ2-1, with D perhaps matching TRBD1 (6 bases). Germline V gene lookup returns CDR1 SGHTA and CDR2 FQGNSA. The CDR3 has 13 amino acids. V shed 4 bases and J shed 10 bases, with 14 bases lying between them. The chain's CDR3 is CASSSHGGYEQFF. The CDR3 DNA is TGTGCCAGCAGCTCCCATGGGGGCTACGAGCAGTTCTTC.

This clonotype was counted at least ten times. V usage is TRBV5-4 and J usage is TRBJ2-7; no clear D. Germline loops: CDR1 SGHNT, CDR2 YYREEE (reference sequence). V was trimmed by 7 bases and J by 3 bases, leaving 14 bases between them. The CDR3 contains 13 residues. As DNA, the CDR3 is TGTGCCAGCGGTCGTGGCTCAATCTACGAGCAGTACTTC. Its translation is CASGRGSIYEQYF.

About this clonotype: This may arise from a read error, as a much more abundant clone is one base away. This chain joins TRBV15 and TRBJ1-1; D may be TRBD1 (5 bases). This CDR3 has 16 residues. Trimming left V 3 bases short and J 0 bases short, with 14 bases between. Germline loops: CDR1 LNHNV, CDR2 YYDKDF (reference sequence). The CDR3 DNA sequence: TGTGCCACCAGCAGCGATCGGGCAGGGCTGAACACTGAAGCTTTCTTT. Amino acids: CATSSDRAGLNTEAFF.

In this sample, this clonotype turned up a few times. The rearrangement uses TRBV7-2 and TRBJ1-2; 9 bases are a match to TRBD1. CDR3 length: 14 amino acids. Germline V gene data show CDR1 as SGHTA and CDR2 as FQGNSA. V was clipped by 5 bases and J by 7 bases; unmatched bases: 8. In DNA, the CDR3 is TGTGCCAGCAGCCCCTATGGACAGGGGAGTGGCTACACCTTC. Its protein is CASSPYGQGSGYTF.

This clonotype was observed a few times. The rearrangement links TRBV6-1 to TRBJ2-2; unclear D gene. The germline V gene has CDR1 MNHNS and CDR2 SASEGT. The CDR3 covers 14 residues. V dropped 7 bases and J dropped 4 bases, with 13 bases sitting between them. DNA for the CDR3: TGTGCCAGCATGTACGTGCAAGCCACCGGGGAGCTGTTTTTT. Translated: CASMYVQATGELFF.

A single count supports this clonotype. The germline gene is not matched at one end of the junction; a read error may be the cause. This CDR3 reads CASSLLAGVNTGGLFF. The CDR3 bases are TGTGCCAGCAGCTTACTAGCGGGGGTAAACACCGGGGGGCTGTTTTTT. The chain links TRBV7-3 to TRBJ2-2; 10 nucleotides agree with TRBD2. CDR1 is SGHTA, CDR2 FQGTGA, per germline. The CDR3 extends over 16 amino acids.

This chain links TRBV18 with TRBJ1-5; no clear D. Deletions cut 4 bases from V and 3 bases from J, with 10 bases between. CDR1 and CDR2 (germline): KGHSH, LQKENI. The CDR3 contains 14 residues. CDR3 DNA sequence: TGTGCCAGCTCACGTTACCAGGACAATCAGCCCCAGCATTTT. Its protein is CASSRYQDNQPQHF.

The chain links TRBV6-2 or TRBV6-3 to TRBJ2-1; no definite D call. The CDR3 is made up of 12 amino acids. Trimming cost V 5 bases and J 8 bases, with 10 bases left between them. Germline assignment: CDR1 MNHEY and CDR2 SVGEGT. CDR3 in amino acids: CASSEKVDEQFF. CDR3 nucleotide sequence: TGTGCCAGCAGTGAGAAGGTCGATGAGCAGTTCTTC.

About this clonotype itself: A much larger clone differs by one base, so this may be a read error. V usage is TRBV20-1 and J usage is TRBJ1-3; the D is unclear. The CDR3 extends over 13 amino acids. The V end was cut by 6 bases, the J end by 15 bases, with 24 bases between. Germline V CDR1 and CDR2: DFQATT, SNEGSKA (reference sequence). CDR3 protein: CSAARVGVFPKYF. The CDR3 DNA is TGCAGTGCGGCGAGAGTCGGGGTTTTCCCCAAATATTTT.

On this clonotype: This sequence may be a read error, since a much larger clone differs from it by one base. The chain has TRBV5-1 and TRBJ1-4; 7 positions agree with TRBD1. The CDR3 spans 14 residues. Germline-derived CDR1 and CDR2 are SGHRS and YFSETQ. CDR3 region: CASTLGTAEGKLFF. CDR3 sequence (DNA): TGCGCCAGCACCTTGGGGACAGCCGAAGGAAAACTGTTTTTT. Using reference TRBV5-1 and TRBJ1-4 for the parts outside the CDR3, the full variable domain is KAGVTQTPRYLIKTRGQQVTLSCSPISGHRSVSWYQQTPGQGLQFLFEYFSETQRNKGNFPGRFSGRQFSNSRSEMNVSTLELGDSALYLCASTLGTAEGKLFFGSGTQLSVL.

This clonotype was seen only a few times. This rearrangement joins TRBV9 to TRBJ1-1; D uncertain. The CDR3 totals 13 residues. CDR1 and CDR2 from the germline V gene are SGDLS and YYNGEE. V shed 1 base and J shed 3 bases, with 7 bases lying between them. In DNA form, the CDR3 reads TGTGCCAGCAGCGTAAATCCGGACACTGAAGCTTTCTTT. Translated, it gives CASSVNPDTEAFF.

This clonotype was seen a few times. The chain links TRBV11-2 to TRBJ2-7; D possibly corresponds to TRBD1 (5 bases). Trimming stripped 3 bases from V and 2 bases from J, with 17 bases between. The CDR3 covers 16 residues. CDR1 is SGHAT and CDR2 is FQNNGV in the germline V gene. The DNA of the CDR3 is TGTGCCAGCAGCTTTGGATCCCAGGGCAGGGCCTACGAGCAGTACGTC. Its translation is CASSFGSQGRAYEQYV.

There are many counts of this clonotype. CDR3 DNA: TGCAGTGCCGAGGGGAGGGGGAACACTGAAGCTTTCTTT. It specifies CSAEGRGNTEAFF. The V and J genes are TRBV20-1 and TRBJ1-1; a weak D match, TRBD1 (5 bases). V lost 6 bases to trimming and J lost 1 base, with 12 bases between them. This CDR3 region has 13 residues. From germline, CDR1 is DFQATT and CDR2 SNEGSKA (reference sequence).

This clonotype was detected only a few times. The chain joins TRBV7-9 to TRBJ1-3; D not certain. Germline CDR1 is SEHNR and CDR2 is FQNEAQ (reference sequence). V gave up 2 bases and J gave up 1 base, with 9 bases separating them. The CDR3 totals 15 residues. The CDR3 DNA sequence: TGTGCCAGCAGCTTACGGGCAGATTCTGGAAACACCATATATTTT. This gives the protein CASSLRADSGNTIYF.

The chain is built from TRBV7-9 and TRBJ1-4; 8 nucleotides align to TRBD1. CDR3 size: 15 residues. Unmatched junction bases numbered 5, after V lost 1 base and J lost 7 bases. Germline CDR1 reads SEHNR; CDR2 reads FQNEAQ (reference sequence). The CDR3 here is CASSLGTGTSEKLFF. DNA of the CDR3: TGTGCCAGCAGCTTAGGGACAGGGACGTCTGAAAAACTGTTTTTT.

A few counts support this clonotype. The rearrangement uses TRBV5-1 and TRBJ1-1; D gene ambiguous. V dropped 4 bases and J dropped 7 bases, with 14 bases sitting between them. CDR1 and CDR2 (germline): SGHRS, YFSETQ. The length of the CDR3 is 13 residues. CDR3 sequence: CASSGPGLGEAFF. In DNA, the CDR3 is TGCGCCAGCAGCGGGCCTGGGCTGGGTGAAGCTTTCTTT.

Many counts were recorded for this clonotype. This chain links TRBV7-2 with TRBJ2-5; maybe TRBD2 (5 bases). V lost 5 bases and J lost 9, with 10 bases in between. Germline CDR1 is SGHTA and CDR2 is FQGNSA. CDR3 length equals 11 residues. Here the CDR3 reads CASSPPRAQYF. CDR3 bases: TGTGCCAGCAGCCCACCGCGGGCCCAGTACTTC.

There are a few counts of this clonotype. The CDR3 is CASSPPRQNYEQYF. CDR3 in DNA: TGTGCCAGCTCACCACCAAGGCAGAACTACGAGCAGTACTTC. V and J are TRBV18 and TRBJ2-7; D gene unclear. This CDR3 region has 14 residues. V lost 0 bases and J 3 bases, leaving 9 bases between the germline ends. In germline, CDR1 is KGHSH, CDR2 LQKENI.

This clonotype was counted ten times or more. The CDR3 sequence is CSARDAGRKETQYF. CDR3 DNA: TGCAGTGCTAGAGATGCGGGGCGGAAGGAGACCCAGTACTTC. The V gene is TRBV20-1, the J gene TRBJ2-5; TRBD2 might be the D (6 bases). The CDR3 is 14 residues long. Trimming shortened V by 0 bases and J by 5 bases, and 13 bases separated the two germline ends. In germline, CDR1 is DFQATT, CDR2 SNEGSKA (reference sequence).

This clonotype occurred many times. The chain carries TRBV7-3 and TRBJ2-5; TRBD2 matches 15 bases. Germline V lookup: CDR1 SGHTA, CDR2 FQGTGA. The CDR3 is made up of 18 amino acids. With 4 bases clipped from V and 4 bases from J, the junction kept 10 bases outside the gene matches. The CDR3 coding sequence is TGTGCCAGCAGCTCACAACGGACTAGCGGGGGGGCGGGAGAGACCCAGTACTTC. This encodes CASSSQRTSGGAGETQYF.

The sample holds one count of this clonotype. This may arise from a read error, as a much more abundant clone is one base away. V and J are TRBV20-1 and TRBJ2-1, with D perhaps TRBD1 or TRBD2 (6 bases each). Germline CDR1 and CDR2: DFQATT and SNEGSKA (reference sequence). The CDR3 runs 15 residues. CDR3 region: CSARDLTGAYNDQFF. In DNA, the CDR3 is TGCAGTGCTAGAGATTTGACGGGGGCCTACAATGACCAGTTCTTC.

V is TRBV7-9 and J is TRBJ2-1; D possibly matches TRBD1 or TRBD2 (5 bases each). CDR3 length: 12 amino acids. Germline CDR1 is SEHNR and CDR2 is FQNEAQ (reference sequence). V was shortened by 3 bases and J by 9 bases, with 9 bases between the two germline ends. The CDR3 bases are TGTGCCAGCAGCTTCGGGGCGAGTGAGCAGTTCTTC. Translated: CASSFGASEQFF.

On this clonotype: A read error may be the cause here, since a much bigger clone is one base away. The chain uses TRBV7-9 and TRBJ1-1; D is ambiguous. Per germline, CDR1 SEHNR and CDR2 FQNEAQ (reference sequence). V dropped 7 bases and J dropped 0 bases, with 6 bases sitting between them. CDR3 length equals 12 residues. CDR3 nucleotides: TGTGCCAGCACTTGGATGAACACTGAAGCTTTCTTT. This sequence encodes CASTWMNTEAFF.